The 26 T cell receptor beta chains below come from one sample, sequenced in a study of blood T cells in healthy people across ages. A second about 6 to 11 cycle PCR used barcoded and J-beta primers. TCRdb re-called the 5' RACE reads with MiXCR, one entry per CDR3 protein. Of 650,000 to 950,000 distinct CDR3 sequences in the sample, 40% to 50% are singletons; the top ten hold around 21%. Sequencing input: blood. The receptors here all came from a man in his fifties or sixties in good health.

The rearrangement uses TRBV7-2 and TRBJ1-5; a possible D gene is TRBD1 (5 bases). The V gene's germline CDR1 is SGHTA and CDR2 FQGNSA. V shed 1 base and J shed 2 bases, with 12 bases lying between them. The CDR3 consists of 16 residues. CDR3 region: CASSLVGTPGNQPQHF. The CDR3, as DNA: TGTGCCAGCAGCTTAGTCGGGACCCCCGGCAATCAGCCCCAGCATTTT.

At least ten counts were recorded for this clonotype. The J gene is TRBJ2-1, the V gene TRBV5-1, with a weak D call TRBD1 (6 bases). Trimming took off 0 bases at V and 3 bases at J, with 13 bases between the two ends. The CDR3 is 16 amino acids. CDR1 is SGHRS, CDR2 YFSETQ, per germline. The CDR3 nucleotides are TGCGCCAGCAGCTTGGTTGGGGGCCTGGGCTACAATGAGCAGTTCTTC. This gives the protein CASSLVGGLGYNEQFF.

This clonotype was seen more than once but under ten times. The chain links TRBV9 to TRBJ2-7, with unresolved D. With 3 bases removed from V and 6 bases from J, the gap between germline ends came to 10 bases. The CDR3 spans 12 residues. CDR1 and CDR2 (germline): SGDLS, YYNGEE. CDR3 bases: TGTGCCAGCAGCGCCGGCGTGGGCGAGCAGTACTTC. Protein product: CASSAGVGEQYF. Full variable domain (missing parts from reference TRBV9 and TRBJ2-7): DSGVTQTPKHLITATGQRVTLRCSPRSGDLSVYWYQQSLDQGLQFLIQYYNGEERAKGNILERFSAQQFPDLHSELNLSSLELGDSALYFCASSAGVGEQYFGPGTRLTVT.

This clonotype turned up a few times. The V and J genes are TRBV4-3 and TRBJ2-1; 16 nucleotides align to TRBD2. CDR1 and CDR2 from the germline V gene are LGHNA and YSLEER. The CDR3 consists of 19 residues. The trim removed 2 bases at V and 7 bases at J, leaving 11 bases unmatched. CDR3 nucleotide sequence: TGCGCCAGCAGCCAAAACGCCGGGACTAGCGGGGGGGCCTGGAATGAGCAGTTCTTC. This encodes CASSQNAGTSGGAWNEQFF.

V usage is TRBV12-3 or TRBV12-4 and J usage is TRBJ2-2; no definite D call. The ends were cut back, 1 base at V and 6 bases at J, with 9 bases in the middle. This CDR3 comprises 14 residues. The CDR3 DNA is TGTGCCAGCAGTTTAGGTAGCAGCGCCGGGGAGCTGTTTTTT. This gives the protein CASSLGSSAGELFF.

V gene TRBV5-1 combines with J gene TRBJ2-2; D is undetermined. The CDR3 is made up of 15 amino acids. Germline V lookup: CDR1 SGHRS, CDR2 YFSETQ. V lost 5 bases and J 0 bases, leaving 11 bases between the germline ends. In DNA, the CDR3 is TGCGCCAGCAGACGATCCTACACGAACACCGGGGAGCTGTTTTTT. It is translated as CASRRSYTNTGELFF. The variable domain in full, with the rest retrieved from reference TRBV5-1 and TRBJ2-2, is KAGVTQTPRYLIKTRGQQVTLSCSPISGHRSVSWYQQTPGQGLQFLFEYFSETQRNKGNFPGRFSGRQFSNSRSEMNVSTLELGDSALYLCASRRSYTNTGELFFGEGSRLTVL.

In this sample, this clonotype turned up a few times. This chain connects TRBV7-6 to TRBJ1-1; D not resolved. This CDR3 comprises 15 residues. V lost 1 base, J lost 0 bases, and 9 bases lay in between. Germline CDR1 is SGHVS and CDR2 is FNYEAQ. In DNA, the CDR3 is TGTGCCAGCAGCTTAGTAAGAGGGTTGAACACTGAAGCTTTCTTT. Protein sequence: CASSLVRGLNTEAFF.

The chain employs TRBV3-1 and TRBJ1-6, with D perhaps TRBD1 (6 bases). The germline gives CDR1 LGHDT, CDR2 YNNKEL (reference sequence). The CDR3 covers 15 residues. V lost 6 bases and J lost 8, with 17 bases in between. CDR3 sequence: CASRQQGLVYSPLHF. CDR3 nucleotides: TGTGCCAGCAGGCAACAGGGTTTGGTCTATTCACCCCTCCACTTT.

As for this clonotype: Given a much more abundant clone one base away, this may be a read error. This rearrangement joins TRBV5-1 to TRBJ2-5, with 11 bases lining up with TRBD2. V trimming: 4 bases; J trimming: 11 bases; junction bases outside the gene matches: 7. The CDR3 sequence is 13 residues long. Germline loops: CDR1 SGHRS, CDR2 YFSETQ. The CDR3 coding sequence is TGCGCCAGCAGCCCAACGTGGACTAGCGGGCAGTACTTC. Protein product: CASSPTWTSGQYF.

The DNA for the CDR3 is TGTGCCAGCAGTCCGACACCTGACAGGAGGTATGGCTACACCTTC. Translated, it gives CASSPTPDRRYGYTF. This chain links TRBV6-2 or TRBV6-3 with TRBJ1-2; D might be TRBD1 (6 bases). V lost 5 bases, J lost 5 bases, and 18 bases lay in between. Germline CDR1 and CDR2: MNHEY and SVGEGT. The length of the CDR3 is 15 residues.

The J gene is TRBJ1-2, the V gene TRBV9; D not resolved. V was cut by 3 bases and J by 6 bases, with 3 bases left in between. The V gene's germline CDR1 is SGDLS and CDR2 YYNGEE. This CDR3 contains 10 residues. As DNA, the CDR3 is TGTGCCAGCAGCGGTAATGGCTACACCTTC. It codes for CASSGNGYTF.

The chain employs TRBV2 and TRBJ2-7, with TRBD1 matching 7 bases. J was trimmed by 4 bases and V by 5 bases; bases with no gene match: 5. This CDR3 is 13 amino acids long. Per germline, CDR1 SNHLY and CDR2 FYNNEI. The CDR3 protein is CASSFQQGYEQYF. In DNA, the CDR3 is TGTGCCAGCAGTTTTCAACAGGGGTACGAGCAGTACTTC.

V is TRBV28 and J is TRBJ1-2; maybe TRBD1 (5 bases). Germline V lookup: CDR1 MDHEN, CDR2 SYDVKM. The CDR3 totals 13 residues. V was trimmed by 8 bases and J by 5 bases, leaving 15 bases between them. This CDR3 is CASAGREPYGYTF. The CDR3 nucleotides are TGTGCCAGCGCGGGGCGAGAACCGTATGGCTACACCTTC.

This chain links TRBV13 with TRBJ2-7; a possible D gene is TRBD2 (6 bases). The DNA end favors TRBJ2-1, so the J call may be wrong. Germline CDR1 is PRHDT and CDR2 is FYEKMQ (reference sequence). This CDR3 is 12 amino acids long. The CDR3 sequence is CASNLEGREQFF. CDR3 DNA: TGTGCCAGCAACCTGGAGGGACGGGAGCAGTTCTTC.

This clonotype was picked up a small number of times. This rearrangement joins TRBV4-1 to TRBJ2-3; 10 positions agree with TRBD1. The CDR3 is made up of 15 amino acids. J lost 3 bases, V lost 3 bases, and 3 bases had no gene match. Germline loops: CDR1 MGHRA, CDR2 YSYEKL. The CDR3 sequence: CASSQWGQGTDTQYF. DNA for the CDR3: TGCGCCAGCAGCCAGTGGGGACAGGGGACAGATACGCAGTATTTT.

This clonotype was detected a few times. The chain carries TRBV10-3 and TRBJ1-5, with a possible D match to TRBD1 (6 bases). V lost 6 bases, J lost 8 bases, and 14 bases lay in between. Germline lookup yields CDR1 ENHRY and CDR2 SYGVKD. The length of the CDR3 is 13 residues. The DNA of the CDR3 is TGTGCCATCAGAAGACAGGAGGGTGAGCCCCAGCATTTT. Translating gives CAIRRQEGEPQHF.

The J gene is TRBJ1-2, the V gene TRBV3-1; D possibly corresponds to TRBD1 (5 bases). CDR1 is LGHDT, CDR2 YNNKEL, per germline (reference sequence). Trimming shortened V by 4 bases and J by 2 bases, and 14 bases separated the two germline ends. The CDR3 length is 15 residues. CDR3 loop: CASSLRTTANYGYTF. CDR3 DNA: TGTGCCAGCAGCCTAAGGACGACAGCCAACTATGGCTACACCTTC.

This clonotype was picked up a small number of times. The J gene is TRBJ2-7, the V gene TRBV7-2, with 13 bases that match TRBD2. The CDR3 is 16 amino acids. CDR1 and CDR2 (germline): SGHTA, FQGNSA. The V segment lost 1 base and the J segment 4 bases; nucleotides outside the gene matches: 4. This chain's CDR3 is CASSLGTSGGAYEQYF. CDR3 DNA sequence: TGTGCCAGCAGCTTAGGGACTAGCGGGGGAGCTTACGAGCAGTACTTC.

This clonotype was seen only a few times. This sequence joins TRBV3-1 and TRBJ1-6, with D possibly matching TRBD1 (5 bases). Trimming shortened V by 0 bases and J by 11 bases, and 17 bases separated the two germline ends. Per germline, CDR1 LGHDT and CDR2 YNNKEL (reference sequence). The CDR3 sequence is 16 residues long. The CDR3 sequence is CASSQDRAGSSPPLHF. The CDR3, as DNA: TGTGCCAGCAGCCAAGATCGGGCAGGGAGCTCGCCACCCCTCCACTTT. Together with reference TRBV3-1 and TRBJ1-6, the CDR3 gives the full variable domain: DTAVSQTPKYLVTQMGNDKSIKCEQNLGHDTMYWYKQDSKKFLKIMFSYNNKELIINETVPNRFSPKSPDKAHLNLHINSLELGDSAVYFCASSQDRAGSSPPLHFGNGTRLTVT.

Regarding this clonotype: No DNA is shown, since the ends of the CDR3 on it are uncertain; the CDR3 is the one TCRdb lists. This sequence joins TRBV12-3 or TRBV12-4 and TRBJ1-2; the table's D gene call, TRBD1, was not cross checked with the DNA. The CDR3 is 13 residues long, counting both termini. CDR3 sequence reads: CASGPGSHYGCTF.

This clonotype was observed a handful of times. The gene calls are TRBV7-2 and TRBJ2-1, with 12 bases aligning to TRBD1. The CDR3 is made up of 20 amino acids. The J segment lost 0 bases and the V segment lost 1 base, leaving 10 bases of the junction unmatched. Per germline, CDR1 SGHTA and CDR2 FQGNSA. CDR3 bases: TGTGCCAGCAGCTTAGGGCTTGGGGACAGGGGGCCAAGCTCCTACAATGAGCAGTTCTTC. Amino acid sequence: CASSLGLGDRGPSSYNEQFF.

The J gene is TRBJ2-5, the V gene TRBV2, with D perhaps being TRBD1 or TRBD2 (5 bases each). The CDR3 has 20 residues. The V end was cut by 5 bases, the J end by 1 base, with 29 bases between. Per germline, CDR1 SNHLY and CDR2 FYNNEI. CDR3: CASSWDGGGGGWGAQETQYF. CDR3 bases: TGTGCCAGCAGTTGGGACGGTGGTGGTGGTGGCTGGGGCGCCCAAGAGACCCAGTACTTC.

The V gene is TRBV12-3 or TRBV12-4, the J gene TRBJ2-5; possibly TRBD2 for D (7 bases). Trimming cost V 6 bases and J 4 bases, with 15 bases left between them. The CDR3 runs to 14 residues. In DNA, the CDR3 is TGTGCCAGCAGCTTCGGGGGGCCAGGAGAGACCCAGTACTTC. As protein: CASSFGGPGETQYF.

This chain links TRBV7-2 with TRBJ2-1; the match to TRBD1 covers 8 bases. The CDR3 has 17 amino acids. Trimming removed 4 bases from V and 5 bases from J; junction bases left unmatched: 13. Germline V CDR1 and CDR2: SGHTA, FQGNSA. The CDR3 bases are TGTGCCAGCAGCTCAACTTTGGACAGGGCAATCAACAATGAGCAGTTCTTC. Amino acids: CASSSTLDRAINNEQFF. The full variable domain, rest sourced from reference TRBV7-2 and TRBJ2-1, is GAGVSQSPSNKVTEKGKDVELRCDPISGHTALYWYRQSLGQGLEFLIYFQGNSAPDKSGLPSDRFSAERTGGSVSTLTIQRTQQEDSAVYLCASSSTLDRAINNEQFFGPGTRLTVL.

This clonotype was seen ten or more times. V gene TRBV19 combines with J gene TRBJ1-2; D not resolved. Looked up from germline, CDR1 is LNHDA and CDR2 is SQIVND (reference sequence). The length of the CDR3 is 12 residues. The V and J ends lost 6 bases and 2 bases respectively, with 7 bases between them. The chain's CDR3 is CASRQTNYGYTF. CDR3 in DNA: TGTGCCAGTAGACAGACGAACTATGGCTACACCTTC. Supplemented by reference TRBV19 and TRBJ1-2, the full variable domain reads DGGITQSPKYLFRKEGQNVTLSCEQNLNHDAMYWYRQDPGQGLRLIYYSQIVNDFQKGDIAEGYSVSREKKESFPLTVTSAQKNPTAFYLCASRQTNYGYTFGSGTRLTVV.

The CDR3 is CSVPDRAGYGYTF. CDR3 nucleotides: TGCAGCGTCCCAGACAGGGCGGGCTATGGCTACACCTTC. The chain recombines TRBV29-1 with TRBJ1-2; 7 bases are a match to TRBD1. This CDR3 spans 13 amino acids. The V gene's germline CDR1 is SQVTM and CDR2 ANQGSEA. V lost 6 bases, J lost 4 bases, and 8 bases stayed unmatched.